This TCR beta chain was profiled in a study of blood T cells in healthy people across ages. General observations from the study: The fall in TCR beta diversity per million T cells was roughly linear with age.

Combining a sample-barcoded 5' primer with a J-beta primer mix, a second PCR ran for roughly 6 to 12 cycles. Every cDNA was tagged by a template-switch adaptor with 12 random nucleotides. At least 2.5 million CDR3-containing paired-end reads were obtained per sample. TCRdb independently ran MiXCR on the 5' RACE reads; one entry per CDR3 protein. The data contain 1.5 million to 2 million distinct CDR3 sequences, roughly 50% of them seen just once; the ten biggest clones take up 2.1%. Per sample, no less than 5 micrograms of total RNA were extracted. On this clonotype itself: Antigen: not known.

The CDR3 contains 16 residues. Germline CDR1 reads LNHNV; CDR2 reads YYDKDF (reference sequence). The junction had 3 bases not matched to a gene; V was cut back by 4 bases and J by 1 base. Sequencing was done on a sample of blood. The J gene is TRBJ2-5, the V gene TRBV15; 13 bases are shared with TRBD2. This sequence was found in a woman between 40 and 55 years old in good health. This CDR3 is CATSTGLAGSQETQYF. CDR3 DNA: TGTGCCACCAGCACGGGACTAGCGGGGAGCCAAGAGACCCAGTACTTC.